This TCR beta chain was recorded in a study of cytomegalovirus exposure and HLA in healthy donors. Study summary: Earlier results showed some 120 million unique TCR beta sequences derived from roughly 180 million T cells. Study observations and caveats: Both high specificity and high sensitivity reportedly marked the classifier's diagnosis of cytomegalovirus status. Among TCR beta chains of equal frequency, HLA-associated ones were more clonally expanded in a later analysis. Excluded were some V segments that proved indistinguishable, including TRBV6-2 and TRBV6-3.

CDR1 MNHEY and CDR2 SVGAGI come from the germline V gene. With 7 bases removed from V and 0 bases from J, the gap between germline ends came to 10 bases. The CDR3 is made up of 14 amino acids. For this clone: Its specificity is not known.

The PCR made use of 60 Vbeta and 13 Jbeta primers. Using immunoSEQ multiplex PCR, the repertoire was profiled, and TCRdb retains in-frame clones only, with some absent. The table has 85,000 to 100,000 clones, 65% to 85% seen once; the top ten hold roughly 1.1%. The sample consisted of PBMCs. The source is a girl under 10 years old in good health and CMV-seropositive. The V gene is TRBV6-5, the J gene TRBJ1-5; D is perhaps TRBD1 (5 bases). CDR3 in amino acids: CASNDRLSNQPQHF. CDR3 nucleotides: TGTGCCAGCAACGACAGACTTAGCAATCAGCCCCAGCATTTT.